This note documents a single T cell receptor (beta chain) sequence. With a constant-region primer, TCR beta cDNA was made from approximately 500 ng of total RNA. A slightly modified ARM-PCR protocol with three nested multiplex PCR rounds produced these TCR beta libraries. With TRBV1-TRBV30 forward primers and a C-beta reverse primer, the first two PCR rounds were run for 10 to 11 cycles each. TCRdb called the multiplex PCR reads again in MiXCR, with one record for every CDR3 protein. The table has 35,000 to 50,000 distinct CDR3 sequences, more than 70% seen once. Germline CDR1 and CDR2: MNHEY and SVGEGT. The CDR3 extends over 18 amino acids. The V and J ends lost 2 bases and 13 bases respectively, with 30 bases between them. Joint extraction of RNA and DNA used roughly 20-32 mg of bulk tissue that was unsorted. These data are taken from a study of tumor-infiltrating lymphocytes in primary liver carcinoma.

V is TRBV6-2 or TRBV6-3 and J is TRBJ1-5; D is undetermined. The receptor was isolated from a woman aged 25 to 39 with primary liver carcinoma and hepatitis B virus infection. The sample comprised tumor-adjacent normal liver tissue. CDR3: CASSYGGRANSFNQPQHF. The CDR3 DNA is TGTGCCAGCAGTTACGGTGGACGGGCCAATTCTTTCAATCAACCACAGCATTTT.